The 27 T cell receptor beta chains presented below share a single source sample, sequenced in a study of T-cell memory formation after mild COVID-19. TCRdb analysed the 5' RACE reads with MiXCR anew, one entry per CDR3 protein. The sample lists about 33,000 distinct CDR3 sequences; roughly 21% were seen once. The specimen sequenced was PBMCs or a T cell subset sorted from them (not recorded which). Every receptor here comes from an adult who had mild COVID-19 (a few samples of this study predate the infection). Cell type and time point are not known.

This rearrangement joins TRBV12-3 or TRBV12-4 to TRBJ2-3, with D maybe TRBD2 (5 bases). V lost 0 bases, J lost 4 bases, and 14 bases lay in between. There are 16 residues in the CDR3. CDR3 DNA: TGTGCCAGCAGTTTAGCGCGGGTTAGCTTCCCAGATACGCAGTATTTT. Its translation: CASSLARVSFPDTQYF.

The chain uses TRBV5-5 and TRBJ1-4; D ambiguous. The CDR3 has 12 residues. The V gene lost 2 bases and the J gene lost 11 bases, with 10 bases spanning the gap. In germline, CDR1 is SGHKS, CDR2 YYEKEE (reference sequence). The DNA of the CDR3 is TGTGCCAGCAGCTTTAACAGAGACAAACTGTTTTTT. Translated, it gives CASSFNRDKLFF.

For this clonotype: A read error may be the cause here, since a much bigger clone is one base away. In DNA, the CDR3 is TGTGCCGGCAGCCCCGGACAGGGGCATCAGCCCCAGCATTTT. Its protein is CAGSPGQGHQPQHF. This chain uses TRBV9 with TRBJ1-5, with 9 bases aligning to TRBD1. Germline V CDR1 and CDR2: SGDLS, YYNGEE. This CDR3 region has 14 residues.

This clonotype was seen repeatedly, ten times or more. The V gene is TRBV25-1, the J gene TRBJ1-6; D is perhaps TRBD1 (5 bases). Between the trimmed V and J ends, which lost 2 bases and 7 bases, there was a span of 12 bases. Germline V lookup: CDR1 MGHDK, CDR2 SYGVNS. The CDR3 totals 15 residues. The chain's CDR3 is CASSEVGQPNSPLHF. The CDR3 coding sequence is TGTGCCAGCAGTGAAGTGGGGCAGCCCAATTCACCCCTCCACTTT. Looking up the rest from reference TRBV25-1 and TRBJ1-6 gives the full variable domain: EADIYQTPRYLVIGTGKKITLECSQTMGHDKMYWYQQDPGMELHLIHYSYGVNSTEKGDLSSESTVSRIRTEHFPLTLESARPSHTSQYLCASSEVGQPNSPLHFGNGTRLTVT.

CDR3: CASSKGQGDTEAFF. The CDR3 DNA follows: TGCGCCAGCAGTAAGGGACAGGGAGACACTGAAGCTTTCTTT. The chain links TRBV5-1 to TRBJ1-1; 9 bases align to TRBD1. Per the germline V gene, CDR1 is SGHRS and CDR2 is YFSETQ. V lost 5 bases, J lost 3 bases, and 5 bases stayed unmatched. The CDR3 is made up of 14 amino acids.

The rearrangement uses TRBV5-1 and TRBJ1-6, with TRBD1 as a possible D gene (5 bases). Trimming removed 4 bases from V and 8 bases from J, with 16 bases in between. The CDR3 sequence is 15 residues long. Germline CDR1 SGHRS, CDR2 YFSETQ. This chain's CDR3 is CASSPLGATDSPLHF. CDR3 in DNA: TGCGCCAGCAGCCCCCTCGGGGCGACGGATTCACCCCTCCACTTT.

This clonotype appeared once. The chain is built from TRBV5-1 and TRBJ2-3; 8 bases match TRBD1. The V gene's germline CDR1 is SGHRS and CDR2 YFSETQ. The ends lost 4 bases at V and 3 bases at J; junction bases unmatched: 4. The CDR3 is 14 amino acids. CDR3 amino acids: CASSPDRVTDTQYF. As DNA, the CDR3 is TGCGCCAGCAGCCCGGACAGGGTTACAGATACGCAGTATTTT.

This clonotype occurred many times. CDR3 protein: CSARSAMGMTDTQYF. The CDR3 DNA sequence: TGCAGTGCAAGAAGCGCGATGGGGATGACAGATACGCAGTATTTT. The chain recombines TRBV20-1 with TRBJ2-3; D is unresolved. Between the trimmed V and J ends, which lost 6 bases and 3 bases, there was a span of 19 bases. CDR1 is DFQATT and CDR2 is SNEGSKA in the germline V gene (reference sequence). This CDR3 contains 15 residues.

Only a few counts were recorded for this clonotype. The chain has TRBV24-1 and TRBJ2-1, with 12 positions matching TRBD2. Germline CDR1 is KGHDR and CDR2 is SFDVKD. The CDR3 has 20 amino acids. V was clipped by 3 bases and J by 3 bases; unmatched bases: 14. The CDR3 nucleotides are TGTGCCACCAGTGATCCCCAGCCCGGGGCTAGCGGGGGGGGCTACAATGAGCAGTTCTTC. Its translation: CATSDPQPGASGGGYNEQFF.

This clonotype was detected ten times or more. Its ends do not fully match the called genes, so a read error is possible. This chain connects TRBV5-6 to TRBJ2-5; TRBD2 matches 13 bases. This CDR3 has 15 amino acids. The germline V gene encodes CDR1 SGHDT and CDR2 YYEEEE. The CDR3 reads CASSLPTSGGTHVHF. In nucleotides, the CDR3 is TGTGCCAGCAGCCTCCCGACTAGCGGGGGGACCCACGTTCACTTC.

The V gene is TRBV4-3, the J gene TRBJ2-7; tentatively, D is TRBD2 (6 bases). Trimming took off 0 bases at V and 0 bases at J, with 18 bases between the two ends. The CDR3 spans 18 residues. The germline V gene encodes CDR1 LGHNA and CDR2 YSLEER. CDR3 bases: TGCGCCAGCAGCCAAGATCTTCGGTCCGGGGGTCCCTCCTACGAGCAGTACTTC. Protein product: CASSQDLRSGGPSYEQYF.

This clonotype was observed a few times. This rearrangement joins TRBV20-1 to TRBJ2-5, with 8 bases that match TRBD2. Trimming at V came to 0 bases and at J to 5 bases, leaving 17 bases not matched to a gene. CDR3 size: 18 residues. Germline V gives CDR1 DFQATT, CDR2 SNEGSKA (reference sequence). The CDR3 bases are TGCAGTGCTAGAGATTCTTGGGGCGGGGGGAGAAGGCAGGAGACCCAGTACTTC. Translation: CSARDSWGGGRRQETQYF.

This clonotype was seen at least ten times. The CDR3 spells CASSPLMTSGANNEQFF. The CDR3 DNA is TGTGCCAGCAGTCCCCTCATGACTAGCGGGGCTAACAATGAGCAGTTCTTC. This chain links TRBV12-3 or TRBV12-4 with TRBJ2-1; 11 bases map to TRBD2. V was clipped by 5 bases and J by 5 bases; unmatched bases: 11. The CDR3 runs to 17 residues.

The rearrangement links TRBV19 to TRBJ1-2; 8 bases are a match to TRBD1. This CDR3 region has 13 residues. Germline V gene data show CDR1 as LNHDA and CDR2 as SQIVND (reference sequence). J lost 5 bases, V lost 6 bases, and 5 bases had no gene match. CDR3 in amino acids: CASRPGGSYGYTF. The CDR3 nucleotides are TGTGCCAGTAGACCAGGGGGCTCATATGGCTACACCTTC.

As concerns this clonotype: The junction does not match germline at one end; this may be a read error. V usage is TRBV6-5 and J usage is TRBJ2-1; TRBD2 agrees at 11 bases. This CDR3 region has 16 residues. Germline V gives CDR1 MNHEY, CDR2 SVGAGI. The CDR3: CASKVSLAGGYNEQLF. In DNA form, the CDR3 reads TGTGCCAGCAAAGTTTCGTTAGCGGGGGGGTACAATGAGCAGTTATTC.

This clonotype was picked up many times. CDR3 in amino acids: CASSPQGINGELFF. The CDR3 bases are TGCGCCAGCAGTCCCCAGGGTATCAACGGGGAGCTGTTTTTT. The V gene is TRBV10-2, the J gene TRBJ2-2; D is possibly TRBD1 (5 bases). Trimming left V 5 bases short and J 7 bases short, with 14 bases between. This CDR3 region has 14 residues. CDR1 WSHSY and CDR2 SAAADI come from the germline V gene.

This clonotype was recorded at least ten times. The chain joins TRBV4-1 to TRBJ1-2; 10 bases are shared with TRBD1. The CDR3 loop spans 15 amino acids. The V segment lost 7 bases and the J segment 2 bases; nucleotides outside the gene matches: 7. Germline-derived CDR1 and CDR2 are MGHRA and YSYEKL. The CDR3 reads CASTNSDRGNYGYTF. The CDR3 DNA follows: TGCGCCAGCACGAACTCGGACAGGGGGAACTATGGCTACACCTTC.

This clonotype has a handful of counts. The chain is built from TRBV5-4 and TRBJ2-3; D is possibly TRBD2 (7 bases). Germline loops: CDR1 SGHNT, CDR2 YYREEE (reference sequence). This CDR3 comprises 14 residues. Trimming cost V 4 bases and J 1 base, with 10 bases left between them. The CDR3 region is CASSEGGGTDTQYF. CDR3 nucleotide sequence: TGTGCCAGCAGCGAGGGGGGGGGCACAGATACGCAGTATTTT.

By proportion, this clonotype is medium-sized. This rearrangement joins TRBV7-9 to TRBJ2-5, with TRBD2 matching over 9 bases. Germline loops: CDR1 SEHNR, CDR2 FQNEAQ (reference sequence). The CDR3 runs 15 residues. V shed 5 bases and J 1 base; nucleotides not matched to a gene: 5. CDR3 sequence: CASSTSTSGQETQYF. The CDR3 region has the DNA TGTGCCAGCAGCACCTCGACTAGCGGCCAAGAGACCCAGTACTTC.

This chain joins TRBV12-3 or TRBV12-4 and TRBJ1-4; D unresolved. V lost 8 bases, J lost 2 bases, and 6 bases lay in between. This CDR3 is 12 amino acids long. The DNA of the CDR3 is TGTGCCAGCGGACTCACTAATGAAAAACTGTTTTTT. It codes for CASGLTNEKLFF.

This clonotype has at least ten counts. The J gene is TRBJ1-6, the V gene TRBV25-1; TRBD1 matches at 8 bases. This CDR3 contains 20 residues. V shed 0 bases, J shed 3 bases, and the junction held 13 bases outside the gene matches. Germline V lookup: CDR1 MGHDK, CDR2 SYGVNS. The CDR3 region has the DNA TGTGCCAGCAGTGAATATGGCGGGACAGGTCCTTTGGGCTATAATTCACCCCTCCACTTT. It specifies CASSEYGGTGPLGYNSPLHF.

There are many counts of this clonotype. The chain recombines TRBV4-2 with TRBJ2-6; D is unresolved. Germline CDR1 LGHNA, CDR2 YNFKEQ. Trimming pared 0 bases from V and 0 bases from J, leaving 9 bases between. This CDR3 region has 17 residues. CDR3 in DNA: TGTGCCAGCAGCCAAGATAGGTCCGTCTCTGGGGCCAACGTCCTGACTTTC. Translating gives CASSQDRSVSGANVLTF.

This clonotype has only a few counts. This chain joins TRBV19 and TRBJ1-2; weak D call: TRBD1 (5 bases). The CDR3 spans 15 residues. The ends were cut back, 9 bases at V and 5 bases at J, with 22 bases in the middle. The germline CDR1 and CDR2 sequences are LNHDA and SQIVND (reference sequence). The CDR3 reads CASQAPGRDRYGYTF. In nucleotides, the CDR3 is TGTGCCAGCCAGGCTCCCGGCAGGGATAGGTATGGCTACACCTTC.

This clonotype was counted at least ten times. This sequence joins TRBV5-1 and TRBJ1-1; a possible D gene is TRBD1 (5 bases). The CDR3 runs to 16 residues. V shed 3 bases and J shed 0 bases, with 15 bases lying between them. The germline gives CDR1 SGHRS, CDR2 YFSETQ. The CDR3 nucleotides read TGCGCCAGCAGCTGGCCGGAGGGGCAACTGAACACTGAAGCTTTCTTT. This sequence encodes CASSWPEGQLNTEAFF.

The chain combines TRBV5-5 with TRBJ1-2; maybe TRBD1 (6 bases). Germline lookup yields CDR1 SGHKS and CDR2 YYEKEE (reference sequence). V lost 7 bases and J lost 4, with 14 bases in between. The CDR3 extends over 13 amino acids. CDR3 sequence reads: CASGQDSLYGYTF. The CDR3 DNA reads TGTGCCAGCGGTCAGGACAGCCTCTATGGCTACACCTTC.

This clonotype was observed a handful of times. One end of the junction is discordant with germline, which a read error may explain. This sequence joins TRBV12-3 or TRBV12-4 and TRBJ2-2; D possibly matches TRBD1 or TRBD2 (5 bases each). This CDR3 contains 14 residues. The CDR3 DNA reads TGTGCCAGCACCACCTATGGGACCGCCGGGGAGCTGATTTTT. Protein: CASTTYGTAGELIF.

This clonotype was found many times. J is TRBJ1-1 and V is TRBV6-6, with D perhaps TRBD1 (6 bases). CDR1 and CDR2 (germline): MNHNY, SVGAGI (reference sequence). The CDR3 spans 14 residues. V was trimmed by 7 bases and J by 0 bases, leaving 12 bases between them. In nucleotides, the CDR3 is TGTGCCAGCACGTTAGGACAGCTGAACACTGAAGCTTTCTTT. Residues: CASTLGQLNTEAFF.